The sequence of this TCR beta chain was determined in a study of CXCR3-negative and CXCR3-positive naive CD8 T cells. Study-level points and caveats: With respect to TRBV-TRBJ usage, naive CXCR3-negative and CXCR3-positive cells were similar; memory differed. CXCR3-expressing naive cells carried TRB CDR3s more hydrophobic than those of CXCR3-negative naive cells.

Libraries were UMI-labeled 5' RACE TRB cDNA. With the 5' RACE reads reprocessed, TCRdb shows one record per CDR3 protein and no DNA. Found here are roughly 99,000 distinct CDR3 sequences; the top ten clones hold approximately 1.1%. Comment on this clonotype: Its target is not known.

Naive cells were sorted as CD45RO-, CCR7+, CD27+ and CD95-. The CDR3 extends over 20 amino acids. Sequenced input: naive CXCR3+ CD8+ T cells from blood. The sample's subset: CD45RO-CCR7+CD27+CD95- naive CD8+ T cells expressing CXCR3 (TNR3+). The V and J genes are TRBV23-1 and TRBJ2-5; TCRdb names TRBD2, which stays unverified in the absence of DNA. TRBV23-1 is sorted into the ORF group, with uncertain function. The sequence derives from a human donor in good health. Some clones in this sample may be carry-over from other donors' samples. CDR3 region: CASSQPEWTSGGFGGETQYF.